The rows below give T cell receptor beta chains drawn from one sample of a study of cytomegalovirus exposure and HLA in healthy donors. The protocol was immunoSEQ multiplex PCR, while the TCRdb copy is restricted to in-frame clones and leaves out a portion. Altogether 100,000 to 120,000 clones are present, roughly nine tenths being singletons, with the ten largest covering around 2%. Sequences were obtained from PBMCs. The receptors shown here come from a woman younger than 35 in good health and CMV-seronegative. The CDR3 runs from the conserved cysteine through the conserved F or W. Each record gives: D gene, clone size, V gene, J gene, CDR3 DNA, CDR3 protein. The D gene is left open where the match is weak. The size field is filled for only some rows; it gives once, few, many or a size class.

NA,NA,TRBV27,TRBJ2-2,TGTGCCAGCACTCTGGGGGGTGAACCCGGGGAGCTGTTTTTT,CASTLGGEPGELFF
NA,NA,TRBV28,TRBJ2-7,TGTGCCAGCAGTCCCTTGGGTGTGGGGGCGGTCGACGAGCAGTACTTC,CASSPLGVGAVDEQYF
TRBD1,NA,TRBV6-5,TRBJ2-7,TGTGCCAGCCAGGGACGGGACAGCTACGAGCAGTACTTC,CASQGRDSYEQYF
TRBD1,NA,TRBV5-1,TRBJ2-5,TGCGCCAGCAGCTTGAGGGCAGGGGGAGAGACCCAGTACTTC,CASSLRAGGETQYF
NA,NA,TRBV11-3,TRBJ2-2,TGTGCCAGCAGCTTATCCCAGGGAAGGGGCACCGGGGAGCTGTTTTTT,CASSLSQGRGTGELFF
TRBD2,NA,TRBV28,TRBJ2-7,TGTGCCAGCAGTTCGACTAGCGGGAGTAACTACGAGCAGTACTTC,CASSSTSGSNYEQYF
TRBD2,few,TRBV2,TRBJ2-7,TGTGCCAACGAACGACTAGCTTTCGACGAGCAGTACTTC,CANERLAFDEQYF
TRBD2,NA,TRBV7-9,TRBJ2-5,TGTGCCAGCAGCCCCCGGACTAGCGGGAGTACAACCCAGTACTTC,CASSPRTSGSTTQYF
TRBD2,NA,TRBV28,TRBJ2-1,TGTGCCAGCAGTACCGCTAGCGGGGGCCTCAATGAGCAGTTCTTC,CASSTASGGLNEQFF
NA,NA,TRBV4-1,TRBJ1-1,TGCGCCAGCAGCCCTCCTCCCTATGCAGGGTTGACCACTGAAGCTTTCTTT,CASSPPPYAGLTTEAFF
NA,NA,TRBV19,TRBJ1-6,TGTGCCAGTAGTATCAGGGGTGGTAATTCACCCCTCCACTTT,CASSIRGGNSPLHF
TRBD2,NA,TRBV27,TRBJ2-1,TGTGCCAGCAGTCCCACCTCCAGGCTAGCGGGGACCTACAATGAGCAGTTCTTC,CASSPTSRLAGTYNEQFF
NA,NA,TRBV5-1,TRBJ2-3,TGCGCCAGCAGCTCCTCGGCAGGAAGGACAGATACGCAGTATTTT,CASSSSAGRTDTQYF
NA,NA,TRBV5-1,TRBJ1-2,TGCGCCAGCAGGGCAGGGCTCGTCATCCCCTATGGCTACACCTTC,CASRAGLVIPYGYTF
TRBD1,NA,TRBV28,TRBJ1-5,TGTGCCAGCAGCTCCCCGGGACAGACCAATCAGCCCCAGCATTTT,CASSSPGQTNQPQHF
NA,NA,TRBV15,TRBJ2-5,TGTGCCACCAGCAGAGGCGGGGCCCAAGAGACCCAGTACTTC,CATSRGGAQETQYF
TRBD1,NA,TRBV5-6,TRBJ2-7,TGTGCCAGCAGCTTCGGGACAGCTTACGAGCAGTACTTC,CASSFGTAYEQYF
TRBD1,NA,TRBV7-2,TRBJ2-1,TGTGCCAGCAGCTTAGCAGGGGGCTGGAATGAGCAGTTCTTC,CASSLAGGWNEQFF
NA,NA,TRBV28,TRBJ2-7,TGTGCCAGCAGCCCCTTTCTAGGTCACGAGCAGTACTTC,CASSPFLGHEQYF
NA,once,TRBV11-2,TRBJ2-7,TGTGCCAGCAGCAACGCCCCCGTCAGCGAGCAGTACTTC,CASSNAPVSEQYF
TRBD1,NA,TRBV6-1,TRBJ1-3,TGTGCCAGCAGTGAGGGGACAGGGACAGGAAACACCATATATTTT,CASSEGTGTGNTIYF
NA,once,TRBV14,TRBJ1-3,TGTGCCAGCAGCCAAGGCCACAGGGCAGGAAACACCATATATTTT,CASSQGHRAGNTIYF
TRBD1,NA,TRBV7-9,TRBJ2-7,TGTGCCAGCAGCTTACTGGGACAGGGCAACGAGCAGTACTTC,CASSLLGQGNEQYF
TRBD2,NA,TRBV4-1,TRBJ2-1,TGCGCCAGCAGCCAGAAAGCGGGGGCGGTCTACAATGAGCAGTTCTTC,CASSQKAGAVYNEQFF
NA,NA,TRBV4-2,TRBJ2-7,TGTGCCAGCAGCCAAGGGGAGGCTTCCTACGAGCAGTACTTC,CASSQGEASYEQYF
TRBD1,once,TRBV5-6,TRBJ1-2,TGTGCCAGCAGGACCCTGGACAGGGGCGGGGGCTACACCTTC,CASRTLDRGGGYTF
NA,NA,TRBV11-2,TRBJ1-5,TGTGCCAGCAGCTTAGCTCCCGGCAATCAGCCCCAGCATTTT,CASSLAPGNQPQHF
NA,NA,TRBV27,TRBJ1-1,TGTGCCAGCAGTTTAGTCTCGGTTGGGAGACAGGCAGACACTGAAGCTTTCTTT,CASSLVSVGRQADTEAFF
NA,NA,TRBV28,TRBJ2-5,TGTGCCAGCAGTCTCCTATCCTTGGACCAAGAGACCCAGTACTTC,CASSLLSLDQETQYF
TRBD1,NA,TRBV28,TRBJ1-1,TGTGCCAGCAGTCCCACAGGGGGGGTACTTGAAGCTTTCTTT,CASSPTGGVLEAFF
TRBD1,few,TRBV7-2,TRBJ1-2,TGTGCCAGCAGCCCGGACAGGGGGCTGGATGGCTACACCTTC,CASSPDRGLDGYTF
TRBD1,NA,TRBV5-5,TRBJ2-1,TGTGCCAGCAGCTTGTTAAACAGGGGCTACAATGAGCAGTTCTTC,CASSLLNRGYNEQFF
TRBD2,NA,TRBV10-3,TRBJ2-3,TGTGCCACCAGGGGTTTAGCGGGAGCTGATACGCAGTATTTT,CATRGLAGADTQYF
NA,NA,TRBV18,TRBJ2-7,TGTGCCAGCTCACCCCCAGCGGCACCCTACGAGCAGTACTTC,CASSPPAAPYEQYF
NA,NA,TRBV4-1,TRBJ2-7,TGCGCCAGCAGCCAAGATGGACAGCCCTACGAGCAGTACTTC,CASSQDGQPYEQYF
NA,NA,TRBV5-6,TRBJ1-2,TGTGCCAGCAGCTCTAGCAGGAAAGGTCGTGACTATGGCTACACCTTC,CASSSSRKGRDYGYTF
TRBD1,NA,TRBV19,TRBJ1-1,TGTGCCAGTAGAGTCGGACAGGGGGACCCTGAAGCTTTCTTT,CASRVGQGDPEAFF
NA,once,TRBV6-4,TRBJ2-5,TGTGCCAGCAGTGAGTCGGCGGAATCCCAAGAGACCCAGTACTTC,CASSESAESQETQYF